Sequencing of this T cell receptor beta chain was carried out in a study of T cell repertoires in cytomegalovirus infection. Study summary: Well-studied HLA-B-restricted epitopes and recently identified HLA-C-restricted epitopes of CMV were both used in the study.

Details on this clonotype: Its antigen is not known.

Study outcomes and limitations: CMV carriers having the relevant HLA were flagged by cumulative public TCR beta family frequency. The response measured ex vivo was dominated by TCR beta clonotypes (HLA-C-restricted and CMV-specific).

CDR1 is MNHNY, CDR2 SVGAGI, per germline (reference sequence). There are 14 residues in the CDR3. Trimming removed 4 bases at V and 5 bases at J, with 15 bases between. TCRdb itself ran the reads through MiXCR, one entry per CDR3 protein. The sample gives fewer than 650,000 distinct CDR3 sequences, almost 40% of which show up once; 48% is in the top ten. The receptor's source is a human donor in good health (CMV status not recorded). Some clones in this sample may be carry-over from other donors' samples. This rearrangement joins TRBV6-6 to TRBJ2-7; D call uncertain. The sequences come from cultured PBMCs, collected from culture after CMV antigen stimulation. Here the CDR3 reads CASSSPHLGNEQYF. CDR3 in DNA: TGTGCCAGCAGTTCCCCTCACCTGGGCAACGAGCAGTACTTC.